These 27 T cell receptor beta chains came from one sample sequenced in a study of siplizumab effects on memory and regulatory T cells. Data came from immunoSEQ multiplex PCR; TCRdb stores just in-frame clones and leaves some out. The profile shows around 78,000 clones, more than 80% of them singletons. The sample comprised CD8+ T cells sorted from blood. The origin of the receptors is a human donor in good health.

The rearrangement links TRBV10-3 to TRBJ2-1, with a possible D match to TRBD2 (6 bases). Trimming took 6 bases from V and 2 from J, leaving 17 bases between them. CDR3 length: 16 amino acids. The germline gives CDR1 ENHRY, CDR2 SYGVKD. The CDR3 here is CAIRRESGQPYNEQFF. The CDR3 DNA follows: TGTGCCATCAGACGGGAGTCTGGGCAACCCTACAATGAGCAGTTCTTC.

The chain has TRBV7-8 and TRBJ2-2; 9 positions match TRBD1. Trimming at V came to 1 base and at J to 3 bases, leaving 6 bases not matched to a gene. CDR3 length equals 17 residues. The V gene's germline CDR1 is SGHVS and CDR2 FQNEAQ. CDR3 protein: CASSLGFRTGDTGELFF. The CDR3 nucleotides are TGTGCCAGCAGCTTAGGGTTCAGGACAGGGGACACCGGGGAGCTGTTTTTT.

The chain employs TRBV5-6 and TRBJ1-1, with TRBD1 matching 8 bases. The CDR3 covers 15 residues. In germline, CDR1 is SGHDT, CDR2 YYEEEE. V lost 4 bases, J lost 4 bases, and 9 bases stayed unmatched. The CDR3 here is CASSTGQGSATEAFF. The CDR3 DNA reads TGTGCCAGCAGCACAGGACAGGGCAGTGCCACTGAAGCTTTCTTT.

This clone occurred a few times. The rearrangement links TRBV4-1 to TRBJ2-7, with TRBD1 identical over 10 bases. The germline V gene has CDR1 MGHRA and CDR2 YSYEKL. With V trimmed by 4 bases and J by 2 bases, 5 bases remained unmatched. The CDR3 has 15 residues. CDR3 region: CASSPSGTGAYEQYF. The CDR3 bases are TGCGCCAGCAGCCCCTCGGGGACAGGGGCCTACGAGCAGTACTTC.

V and J are TRBV7-9 and TRBJ2-3, with D perhaps matching TRBD1 (5 bases). Trimming pared 5 bases from V and 4 bases from J, leaving 10 bases between. This CDR3 contains 13 residues. The germline V gene encodes CDR1 SEHNR and CDR2 FQNEAQ (reference sequence). CDR3 amino acids: CASSTVRADTQYF. In nucleotides, the CDR3 is TGTGCCAGCAGCACCGTCAGGGCAGATACGCAGTATTTT. The variable domain in full, completed from reference TRBV7-9 and TRBJ2-3, reads DTGVSQNPRHKITKRGQNVTFRCDPISEHNRLYWYRQTLGQGPEFLTYFQNEAQLEKSRLLSDRFSAERPKGSFSTLEIQRTEQGDSAMYLCASSTVRADTQYFGPGTRLTVL.

The chain recombines TRBV6-1 with TRBJ1-1; D ambiguous. The CDR3 sequence is 13 residues long. Germline assignment: CDR1 MNHNS and CDR2 SASEGT. V was clipped by 8 bases and J by 1 base, with 11 bases between them. The CDR3 here is CASVIQTNTEAFF. CDR3 DNA sequence: TGTGCCAGCGTTATACAGACGAACACTGAAGCTTTCTTT.

This rearrangement joins TRBV28 to TRBJ1-2, with a possible D match to TRBD1 (5 bases). V shed 0 bases and J shed 8 bases, with 7 bases lying between them. The CDR3 extends over 12 amino acids. Germline V gene data show CDR1 as MDHEN and CDR2 as SYDVKM. In DNA form, the CDR3 reads TGTGCCAGCAGTTTATGGGGGGACGGCTACACCTTC. This gives the protein CASSLWGDGYTF.

This clone was observed once. The chain recombines TRBV11-2 with TRBJ1-2; TRBD1 agrees at 9 bases. Germline V gene lookup returns CDR1 SGHAT and CDR2 FQNNGV. Trimming removed 5 bases from V and 4 bases from J; junction bases left unmatched: 5. The CDR3 has 14 residues. The CDR3: CASSATGGVYGYTF. CDR3 coding DNA: TGTGCCAGCAGCGCGACAGGGGGGGTCTATGGCTACACCTTC.

This chain connects TRBV29-1 to TRBJ1-1; 7 nucleotides match TRBD1. CDR3 length equals 14 residues. J gave up 0 bases and V 7 bases, and 8 bases lay outside the gene matches. In germline, CDR1 is SQVTM, CDR2 ANQGSEA. The CDR3 DNA reads as TGCAGCGCATCAGGGGGGCGAGTGAACACTGAAGCTTTCTTT. It codes for CSASGGRVNTEAFF.

V is TRBV7-9 and J is TRBJ2-1, with 10 bases fitting TRBD2. Germline V gives CDR1 SEHNR, CDR2 FQNEAQ (reference sequence). The CDR3 consists of 16 residues. V shed 4 bases, J shed 5 bases, and the junction held 8 bases outside the gene matches. The CDR3 DNA reads as TGTGCCAGCAGCTACCCGGCGCTAGCGGGAGACAATGAGCAGTTCTTC. This codes for CASSYPALAGDNEQFF.

This clone showed up just once. The chain carries TRBV10-1 and TRBJ1-5, with TRBD1 as a possible D gene (5 bases). The CDR3 runs 16 residues. V was cut by 3 bases and J by 2 bases, with 14 bases left in between. The germline gives CDR1 WNHNN, CDR2 SYGVQD (reference sequence). The CDR3 sequence is CASSEEARGGNQPQHF. The CDR3 nucleotides are TGCGCCAGCAGTGAAGAAGCAAGGGGCGGCAATCAGCCCCAGCATTTT.

This clone was seen only once. The J gene is TRBJ2-7, the V gene TRBV19; perhaps TRBD1 as D (6 bases). CDR3 length: 14 residues. V shed 6 bases and J shed 3 bases, with 15 bases lying between them. Germline loops: CDR1 LNHDA, CDR2 SQIVND (reference sequence). As DNA, the CDR3 is TGTGCCAGTAGGGAGACAGGCCAATACTACGAGCAGTACTTC. It specifies CASRETGQYYEQYF.

The V and J genes are TRBV10-3 and TRBJ1-2; 9 bases agree with TRBD1. The CDR3 consists of 18 residues. The ends lost 0 bases at V and 0 bases at J; junction bases unmatched: 8. The germline V gene encodes CDR1 ENHRY and CDR2 SYGVKD. The CDR3 loop is CAISESGTGPPANYGYTF. CDR3 sequence (DNA): TGTGCCATCAGTGAGTCCGGGACAGGGCCCCCAGCTAACTATGGCTACACCTTC.

The chain recombines TRBV11-2 with TRBJ2-3, with 11 bases aligning to TRBD2. The CDR3 spans 17 residues. Germline-derived CDR1 and CDR2 are SGHAT and FQNNGV. Germline trimming cut 6 bases from V and 6 bases from J; bases unmatched to any gene: 14. This chain's CDR3 is CASSTSGSLLGGDTQYF. The CDR3 DNA reads as TGTGCCAGCAGTACTAGCGGGAGCCTTCTCGGAGGGGATACGCAGTATTTT.

The V call is TRBV4-1, the J call TRBJ2-7; TRBD1 might be the D (6 bases). Deletions cut 1 base from V and 1 base from J, with 11 bases between. This CDR3 contains 15 residues. CDR1 is MGHRA and CDR2 is YSYEKL in the germline V gene. CDR3: CASSQAPGASYEQYF. CDR3 nucleotides: TGCGCCAGCAGCCAAGCCCCAGGGGCTTCCTACGAGCAGTACTTC.

The chain uses TRBV15 and TRBJ1-6, with D possibly TRBD1 on 5 matching bases. The germline CDR1 and CDR2 sequences are LNHNV and YYDKDF (reference sequence). V was trimmed by 3 bases and J by 1 base, leaving 16 bases between them. There are 18 residues in the CDR3. The CDR3 DNA follows: TGTGCCACCAGCAGGGGACCGCCCGGGATTTCCTATAATTCACCCCTCCACTTT. Amino acid sequence: CATSRGPPGISYNSPLHF.

This clone rates as medium-sized. The genes are TRBV30 and TRBJ1-5, with D tentatively TRBD1 (6 bases). Between the trimmed V and J ends, which lost 3 bases and 3 bases, there was a span of 12 bases. The length of the CDR3 is 14 residues. The germline V gene has CDR1 GTSNPN and CDR2 SVGIG (reference sequence). The CDR3 region is CAWSHTGNNQPQHF. CDR3 DNA: TGTGCCTGGAGCCATACAGGGAACAATCAGCCCCAGCATTTT.

The chain links TRBV5-4 to TRBJ1-4; 9 positions agree with TRBD1. Trimming took 4 bases from V and 6 from J; bases not matched to a gene: 4. The CDR3 runs 14 residues. Germline loops: CDR1 SGHNT, CDR2 YYREEE (reference sequence). The CDR3 spells CASSLGQGDEKLFF. CDR3 nucleotide sequence: TGTGCCAGCAGCCTGGGACAGGGTGATGAAAAACTGTTTTTT. The full variable domain, its missing parts supplied by reference TRBV5-4 and TRBJ1-4, is ETGVTQSPTHLIKTRGQQVTLRCSSQSGHNTVSWYQQALGQGPQFIFQYYREEENGRGNFPPRFSGLQFPNYSSELNVNALELDDSALYLCASSLGQGDEKLFFGSGTQLSVL.

This clone was seen once. The chain uses TRBV5-1 and TRBJ2-3; D remains unclear. CDR1 SGHRS and CDR2 YFSETQ come from the germline V gene. Trimming took off 0 bases at V and 0 bases at J, with 11 bases between the two ends. The CDR3 sequence is 16 residues long. The CDR3 DNA reads as TGCGCCAGCAGCTTGGGGGTGATGTCCAGCACAGATACGCAGTATTTT. Translation gives CASSLGVMSSTDTQYF.

The rearrangement uses TRBV7-3 and TRBJ2-3; TRBD2 might be the D (5 bases). This CDR3 contains 15 residues. Germline values: CDR1 SGHTA, CDR2 FQGTGA. Trimming took off 2 bases at V and 4 bases at J, with 13 bases between the two ends. The CDR3 loop reads CASSLGFGVADTQYF. The DNA of the CDR3 is TGTGCCAGCAGCTTAGGGTTCGGGGTCGCAGATACGCAGTATTTT.

V gene TRBV16 combines with J gene TRBJ1-5; a weak D match, TRBD1 (5 bases). Trimming took off 4 bases at V and 0 bases at J, with 16 bases between the two ends. The CDR3 totals 17 residues. Germline CDR1 reads KGHSY; CDR2 reads FQNENV. The CDR3 coding sequence is TGTGCCAGCAGCCGGGGGACGCGGGTGAATAGCAATCAGCCCCAGCATTTT. It specifies CASSRGTRVNSNQPQHF.

This chain connects TRBV2 to TRBJ2-5; 8 bases fit TRBD1. The DNA matches TRBJ2-7 better at its end, which makes the J call doubtful. Germline CDR1 SNHLY, CDR2 FYNNEI. The CDR3 runs 17 residues. The CDR3 nucleotides are TGTGCCAGCCTTTGGGCCTTGGGACAGGTCTGGCCCCACGAGCAGTACTTC. The encoded protein is CASLWALGQVWPHEQYF.

The chain recombines TRBV7-9 with TRBJ2-1, with 13 nucleotides matching TRBD2. The J segment lost 6 bases and the V segment lost 2 bases, leaving 7 bases of the junction unmatched. CDR1 and CDR2 from the germline V gene are SEHNR and FQNEAQ (reference sequence). The CDR3 has 17 amino acids. CDR3 residues: CASSLSVGLAGVNEQFF. The CDR3 coding sequence is TGTGCCAGCAGCTTAAGTGTCGGACTAGCGGGAGTCAATGAGCAGTTCTTC.

The chain recombines TRBV11-2 with TRBJ2-1; D possibly corresponds to TRBD1 (5 bases). With 5 bases removed from V and 7 bases from J, the gap between germline ends came to 9 bases. The CDR3 is 12 residues long. Germline CDR1 and CDR2: SGHAT and FQNNGV. DNA for the CDR3: TGTGCCAGCAGCCCCCAGGGAAATGAGCAGTTCTTC. Translation gives CASSPQGNEQFF.

The chain has TRBV5-1 and TRBJ1-1; 8 bases fit TRBD1. The length of the CDR3 is 17 residues. Looked up from germline, CDR1 is SGHRS and CDR2 is YFSETQ. J lost 5 bases, V lost 4 bases, and 16 bases had no gene match. CDR3 DNA: TGCGCCAGCAGCCGGATGCTTCCAGGGGGCGATTGGACTGAAGCTTTCTTT. Residues: CASSRMLPGGDWTEAFF.

This rearrangement joins TRBV12-5 to TRBJ2-7; no clear D. Trimming stripped 5 bases from V and 2 bases from J, with 7 bases between. The CDR3 consists of 12 residues. CDR1 is LGHNT, CDR2 FRNRAP, per germline. CDR3 region: CASGQSPYEQYF. CDR3 bases: TGTGCTAGTGGTCAATCCCCCTACGAGCAGTACTTC.

This sequence joins TRBV5-1 and TRBJ1-4; D ambiguous. Germline CDR1 is SGHRS and CDR2 is YFSETQ. Trimming pared 5 bases from V and 0 bases from J, leaving 14 bases between. The CDR3 has 16 amino acids. The CDR3 here is CASSPGEVSTNEKLFF. CDR3 nucleotides: TGCGCCAGCAGTCCCGGGGAGGTATCAACTAATGAAAAACTGTTTTTT.